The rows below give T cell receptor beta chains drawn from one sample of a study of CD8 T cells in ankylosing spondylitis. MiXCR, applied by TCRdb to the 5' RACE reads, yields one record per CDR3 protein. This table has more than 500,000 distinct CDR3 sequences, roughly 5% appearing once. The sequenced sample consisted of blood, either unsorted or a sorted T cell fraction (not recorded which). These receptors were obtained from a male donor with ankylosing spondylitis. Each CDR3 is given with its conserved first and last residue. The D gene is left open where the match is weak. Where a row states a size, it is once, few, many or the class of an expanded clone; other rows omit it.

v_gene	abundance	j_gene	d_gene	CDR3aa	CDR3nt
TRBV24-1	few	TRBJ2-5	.	CATSDFVSLEETQYF	TGTGCCACCAGTGATTTTGTTTCCCTCGAGGAGACCCAGTACTTC
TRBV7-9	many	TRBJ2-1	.	CASSLALQGLWNEQFF	TGTGCCAGCAGCTTAGCGCTCCAGGGACTTTGGAATGAGCAGTTCTTC
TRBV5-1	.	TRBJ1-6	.	CASSLGPGSPLHF	TGCGCCAGCAGCTTGGGACCTGGGTCACCCCTCCACTTT
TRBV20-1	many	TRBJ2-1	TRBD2	CSAPLLRSSGSYNEQFF	TGCAGTGCTCCGTTACTAAGGTCTAGCGGGAGCTACAATGAGCAGTTCTTC
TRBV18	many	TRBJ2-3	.	CASSPPTRVDTQYF	TGTGCCAGCTCACCACCGACACGGGTGGATACGCAGTATTTT
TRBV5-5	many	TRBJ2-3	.	CASSWEGADTQYF	TGTGCCAGCAGCTGGGAGGGGGCAGATACGCAGTATTTT
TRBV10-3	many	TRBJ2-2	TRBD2	CAISDGLAGPLVGELFF	TGTGCCATCAGTGACGGACTAGCGGGACCCTTGGTCGGGGAGCTGTTTTTT
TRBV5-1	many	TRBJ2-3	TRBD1	CASSYDRASTDTQYF	TGCGCCAGCAGCTACGACAGGGCTAGCACAGATACGCAGTATTTT
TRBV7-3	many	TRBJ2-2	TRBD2	CASSLRGGLSTGELFF	TGTGCCAGCAGCTTGCGGGGGGGCTTGAGCACCGGGGAGCTGTTTTTT
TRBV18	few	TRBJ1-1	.	CASSTGGNTEAFF	TGTGCCAGCTCAACGGGGGGTAACACTGAAGCTTTCTTT
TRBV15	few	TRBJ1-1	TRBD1	CATSRTGPGGEAFF	TGTGCCACCAGCAGAACCGGTCCAGGGGGTGAAGCTTTCTTT
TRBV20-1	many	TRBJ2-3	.	CSAELRGTDTQYF	TGCAGTGCTGAATTGCGGGGCACAGATACGCAGTATTTT
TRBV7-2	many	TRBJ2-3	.	CASSRWTGSTDTQYF	TGTGCCAGCAGCCGATGGACGGGAAGCACAGATACGCAGTATTTT
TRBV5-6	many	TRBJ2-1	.	CASSLLYLNEQFF	TGTGCCAGCAGCCTCCTCTATCTCAATGAGCAGTTCTTC
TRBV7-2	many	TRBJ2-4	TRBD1	CASSLEGTGSRNIQYF	TGTGCCAGCAGCTTAGAGGGGACAGGGTCCCGAAACATTCAGTACTTC
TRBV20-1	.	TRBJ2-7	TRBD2	CSARVKDGVSGSPFSYEQYF	TGCAGTGCTAGAGTGAAGGATGGGGTAAGCGGGAGCCCCTTCTCCTACGAGCAGTACTTC
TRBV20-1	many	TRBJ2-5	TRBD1	CSASYRGETQYF	TGCAGTGCTAGCTACAGGGGAGAGACCCAGTACTTC